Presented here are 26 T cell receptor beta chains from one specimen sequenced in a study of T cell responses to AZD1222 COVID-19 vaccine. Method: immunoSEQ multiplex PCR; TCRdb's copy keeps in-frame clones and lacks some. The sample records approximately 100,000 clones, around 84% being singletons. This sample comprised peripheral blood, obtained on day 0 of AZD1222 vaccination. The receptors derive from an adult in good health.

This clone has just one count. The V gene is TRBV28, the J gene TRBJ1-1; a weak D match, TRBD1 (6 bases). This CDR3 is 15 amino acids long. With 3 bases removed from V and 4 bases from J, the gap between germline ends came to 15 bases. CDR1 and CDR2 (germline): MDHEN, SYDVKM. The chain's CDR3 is CASSFRGRVGTEAFF. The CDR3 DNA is TGTGCCAGCAGTTTCAGGGGAAGAGTCGGCACTGAAGCTTTCTTT. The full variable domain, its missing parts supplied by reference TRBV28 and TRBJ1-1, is DVKVTQSSRYLVKRTGEKVFLECVQDMDHENMFWYRQDPGLGLRLIYFSYDVKMKEKGDIPEGYSVSREKKERFSLILESASTNQTSMYLCASSFRGRVGTEAFFGQGTRLTVV.

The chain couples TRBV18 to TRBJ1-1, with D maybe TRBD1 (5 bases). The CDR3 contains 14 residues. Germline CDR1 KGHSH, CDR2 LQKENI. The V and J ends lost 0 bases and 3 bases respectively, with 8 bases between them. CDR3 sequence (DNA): TGTGCCAGCTCACCACCAGGCAGGGACACTGAAGCTTTCTTT. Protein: CASSPPGRDTEAFF.

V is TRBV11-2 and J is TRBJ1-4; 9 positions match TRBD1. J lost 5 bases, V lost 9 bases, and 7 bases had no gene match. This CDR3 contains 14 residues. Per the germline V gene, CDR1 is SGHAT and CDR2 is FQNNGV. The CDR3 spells CASSTGQGNEKLFF. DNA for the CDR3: TGTGCCAGTAGCACCGGACAGGGGAATGAAAAACTGTTTTTT.

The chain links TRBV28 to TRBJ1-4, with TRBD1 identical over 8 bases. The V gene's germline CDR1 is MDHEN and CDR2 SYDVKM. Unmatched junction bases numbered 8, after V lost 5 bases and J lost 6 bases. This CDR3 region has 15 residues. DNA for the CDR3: TGTGCCAGCAGTCTTGGCGGACAGGGTGATGAAAAACTGTTTTTT. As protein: CASSLGGQGDEKLFF.

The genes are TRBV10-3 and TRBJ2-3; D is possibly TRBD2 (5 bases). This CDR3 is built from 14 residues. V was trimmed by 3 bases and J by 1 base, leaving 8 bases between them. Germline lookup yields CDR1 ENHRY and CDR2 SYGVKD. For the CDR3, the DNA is TGTGCCATCAGTGACGCTAGCCGCACAGATACGCAGTATTTT. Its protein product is CAISDASRTDTQYF.

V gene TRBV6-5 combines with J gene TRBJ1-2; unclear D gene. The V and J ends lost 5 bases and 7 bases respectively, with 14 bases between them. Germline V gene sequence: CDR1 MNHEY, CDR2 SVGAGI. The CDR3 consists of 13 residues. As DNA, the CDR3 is TGTGCCAGCAGTCAGGTTCGTAGATCTGGCTACACCTTC. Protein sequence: CASSQVRRSGYTF.

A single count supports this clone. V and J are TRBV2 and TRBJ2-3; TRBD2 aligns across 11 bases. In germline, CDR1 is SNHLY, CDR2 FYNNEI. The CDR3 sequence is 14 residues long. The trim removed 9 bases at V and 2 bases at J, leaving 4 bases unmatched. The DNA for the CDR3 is TGTGCCAGTCAGACTAGCGGGAACACAGATACGCAGTATTTT. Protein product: CASQTSGNTDTQYF.

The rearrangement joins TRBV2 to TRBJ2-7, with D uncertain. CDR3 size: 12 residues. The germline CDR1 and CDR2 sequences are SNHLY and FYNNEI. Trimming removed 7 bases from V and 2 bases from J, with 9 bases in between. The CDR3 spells CASMAGPYEQYF. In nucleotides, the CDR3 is TGTGCCAGCATGGCTGGCCCCTACGAGCAGTACTTC.

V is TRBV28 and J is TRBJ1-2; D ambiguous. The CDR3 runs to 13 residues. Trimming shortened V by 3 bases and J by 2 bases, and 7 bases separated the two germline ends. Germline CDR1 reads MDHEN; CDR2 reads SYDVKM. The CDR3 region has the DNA TGTGCCAGCAGTTTGCACATAAACTATGGCTACACCTTC. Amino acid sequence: CASSLHINYGYTF.

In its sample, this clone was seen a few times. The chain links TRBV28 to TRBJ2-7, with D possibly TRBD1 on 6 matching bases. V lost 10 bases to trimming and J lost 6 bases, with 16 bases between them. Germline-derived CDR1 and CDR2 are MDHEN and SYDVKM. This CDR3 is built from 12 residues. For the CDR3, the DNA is TGTGCCACCCTAGGGGGATTCAGCGAGCAGTACTTC. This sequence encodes CATLGGFSEQYF.

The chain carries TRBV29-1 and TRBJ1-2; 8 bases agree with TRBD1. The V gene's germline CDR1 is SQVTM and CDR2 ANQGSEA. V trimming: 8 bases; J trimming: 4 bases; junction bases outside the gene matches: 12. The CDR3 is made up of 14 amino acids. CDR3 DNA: TGCAGCACGCACTGGGACAGGCAACCCTATGGCTACACCTTC. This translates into CSTHWDRQPYGYTF.

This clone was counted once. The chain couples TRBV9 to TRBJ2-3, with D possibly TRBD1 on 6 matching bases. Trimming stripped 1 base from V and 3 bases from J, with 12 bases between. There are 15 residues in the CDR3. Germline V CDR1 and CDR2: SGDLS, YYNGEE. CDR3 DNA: TGTGCCAGCAGCGTAAGGGGGAGAGGAACAGATACGCAGTATTTT. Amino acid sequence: CASSVRGRGTDTQYF. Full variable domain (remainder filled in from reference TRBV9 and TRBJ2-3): DSGVTQTPKHLITATGQRVTLRCSPRSGDLSVYWYQQSLDQGLQFLIQYYNGEERAKGNILERFSAQQFPDLHSELNLSSLELGDSALYFCASSVRGRGTDTQYFGPGTRLTVL.

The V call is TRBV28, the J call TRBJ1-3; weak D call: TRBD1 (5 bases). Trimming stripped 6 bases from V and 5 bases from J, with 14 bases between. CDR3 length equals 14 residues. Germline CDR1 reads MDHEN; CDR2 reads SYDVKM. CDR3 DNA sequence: TGTGCCAGCAGAATAGGGGTCGGCCGAAACACCATATATTTT. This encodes CASRIGVGRNTIYF.

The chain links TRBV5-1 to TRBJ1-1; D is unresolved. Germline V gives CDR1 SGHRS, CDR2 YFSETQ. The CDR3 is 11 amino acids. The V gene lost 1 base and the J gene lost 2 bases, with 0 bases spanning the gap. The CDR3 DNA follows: TGCGCCAGCAGCTTGAACACTGAAGCTTTCTTT. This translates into CASSLNTEAFF. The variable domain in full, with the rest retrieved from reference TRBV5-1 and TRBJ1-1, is KAGVTQTPRYLIKTRGQQVTLSCSPISGHRSVSWYQQTPGQGLQFLFEYFSETQRNKGNFPGRFSGRQFSNSRSEMNVSTLELGDSALYLCASSLNTEAFFGQGTRLTVV.

The CDR3 loop reads CASSLPALYGYTF. CDR3 nucleotides: TGTGCCAGCAGTTTGCCAGCCCTTTATGGCTACACCTTC. The chain is built from TRBV28 and TRBJ1-2; D not certain. The V end was cut by 3 bases, the J end by 5 bases, with 10 bases between. Germline values: CDR1 MDHEN, CDR2 SYDVKM. This CDR3 has 13 residues.

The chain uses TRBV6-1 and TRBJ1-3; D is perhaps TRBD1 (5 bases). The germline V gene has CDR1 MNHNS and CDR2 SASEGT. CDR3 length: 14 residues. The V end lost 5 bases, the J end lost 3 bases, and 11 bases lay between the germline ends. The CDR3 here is CASSYSGDGNTIYF. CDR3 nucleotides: TGTGCCAGCAGTTATTCGGGGGATGGAAACACCATATATTTT.

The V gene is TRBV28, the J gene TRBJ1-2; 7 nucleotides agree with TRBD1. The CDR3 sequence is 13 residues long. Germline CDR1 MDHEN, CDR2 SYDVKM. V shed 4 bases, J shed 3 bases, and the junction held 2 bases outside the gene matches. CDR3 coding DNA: TGTGCCAGCAGTTCCGGACAGGACTATGGCTACACCTTC. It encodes CASSSGQDYGYTF.

The CDR3 DNA reads as TGCGCCAGCAGCCAAGAACCAGGTCCGACAGGCTACGAGCAGTACTTC. This gives the protein CASSQEPGPTGYEQYF. The V gene is TRBV4-1, the J gene TRBJ2-7, with D maybe TRBD1 (6 bases). Germline CDR1 reads MGHRA; CDR2 reads YSYEKL. V lost 0 bases, J lost 3 bases, and 15 bases lay in between. This CDR3 is built from 16 residues.

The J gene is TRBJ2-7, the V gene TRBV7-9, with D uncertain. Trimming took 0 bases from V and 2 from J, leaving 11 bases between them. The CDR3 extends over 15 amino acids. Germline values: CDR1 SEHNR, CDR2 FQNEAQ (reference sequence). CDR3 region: CASSLAGIRTYEQYF. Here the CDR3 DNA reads TGTGCCAGCAGCTTAGCAGGGATAAGAACCTACGAGCAGTACTTC.

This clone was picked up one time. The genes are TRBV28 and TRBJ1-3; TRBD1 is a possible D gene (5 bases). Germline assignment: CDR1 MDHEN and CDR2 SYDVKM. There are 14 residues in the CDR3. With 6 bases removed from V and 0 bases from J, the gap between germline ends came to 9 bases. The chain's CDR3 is CASSPGFSGNTIYF. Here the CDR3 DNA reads TGTGCCAGCAGCCCAGGGTTCTCTGGAAACACCATATATTTT.

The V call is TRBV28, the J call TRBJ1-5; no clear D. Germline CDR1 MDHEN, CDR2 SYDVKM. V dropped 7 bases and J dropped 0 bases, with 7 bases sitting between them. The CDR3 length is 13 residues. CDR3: CASIQNSNQPQHF. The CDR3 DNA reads TGTGCCAGCATTCAGAATAGCAATCAGCCCCAGCATTTT. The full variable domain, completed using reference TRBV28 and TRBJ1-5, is DVKVTQSSRYLVKRTGEKVFLECVQDMDHENMFWYRQDPGLGLRLIYFSYDVKMKEKGDIPEGYSVSREKKERFSLILESASTNQTSMYLCASIQNSNQPQHFGDGTRLSIL.

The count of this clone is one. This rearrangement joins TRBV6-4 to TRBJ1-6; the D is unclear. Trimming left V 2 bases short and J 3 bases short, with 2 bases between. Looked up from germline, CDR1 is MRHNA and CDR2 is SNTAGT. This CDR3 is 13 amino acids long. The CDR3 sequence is CASSDNYNSPLHF. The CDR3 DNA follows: TGTGCCAGCAGTGACAACTATAATTCACCCCTCCACTTT.

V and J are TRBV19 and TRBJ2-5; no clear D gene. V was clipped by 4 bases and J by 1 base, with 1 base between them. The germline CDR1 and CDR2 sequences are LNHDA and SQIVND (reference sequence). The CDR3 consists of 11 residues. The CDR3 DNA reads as TGTGCCAGTAGTAGCCAAGAGACCCAGTACTTC. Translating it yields CASSSQETQYF.

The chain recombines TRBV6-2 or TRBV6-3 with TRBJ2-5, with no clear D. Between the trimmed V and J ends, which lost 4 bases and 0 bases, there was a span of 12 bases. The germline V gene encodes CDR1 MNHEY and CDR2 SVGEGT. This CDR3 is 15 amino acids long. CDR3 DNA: TGTGCCAGCAGTTGGAACACGCCGGACCAAGAGACCCAGTACTTC. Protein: CASSWNTPDQETQYF.

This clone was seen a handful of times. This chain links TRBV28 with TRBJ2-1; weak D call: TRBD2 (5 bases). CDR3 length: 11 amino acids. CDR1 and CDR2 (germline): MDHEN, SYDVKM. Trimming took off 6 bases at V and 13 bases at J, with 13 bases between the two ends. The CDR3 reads CASRETSEQFF. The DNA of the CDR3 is TGTGCCAGCAGAGAAACTAGTGAACAGTTCTTC. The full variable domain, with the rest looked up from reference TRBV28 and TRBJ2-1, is DVKVTQSSRYLVKRTGEKVFLECVQDMDHENMFWYRQDPGLGLRLIYFSYDVKMKEKGDIPEGYSVSREKKERFSLILESASTNQTSMYLCASRETSEQFFGPGTRLTVL.

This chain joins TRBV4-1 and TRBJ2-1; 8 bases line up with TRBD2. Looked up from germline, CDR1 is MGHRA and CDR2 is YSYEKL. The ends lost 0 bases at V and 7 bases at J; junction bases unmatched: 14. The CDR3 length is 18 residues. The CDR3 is CASSQDGGDSNERNEQFF. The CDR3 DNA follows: TGCGCCAGCAGCCAAGACGGGGGGGACTCCAATGAGAGAAATGAGCAGTTCTTC.